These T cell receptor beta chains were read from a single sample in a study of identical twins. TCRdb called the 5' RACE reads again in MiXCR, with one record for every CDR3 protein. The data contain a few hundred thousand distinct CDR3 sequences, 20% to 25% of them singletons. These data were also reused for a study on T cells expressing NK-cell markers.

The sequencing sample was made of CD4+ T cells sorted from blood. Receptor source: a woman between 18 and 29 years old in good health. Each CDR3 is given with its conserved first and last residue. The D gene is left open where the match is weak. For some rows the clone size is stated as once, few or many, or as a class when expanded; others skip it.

CSALALGNTQYF	TGCAGCGCTCTCGCTCTCGGAAATACGCAGTATTTT	TRBV29-1	.	TRBJ2-3	many
CSAARPFGYTF	TGCAGTGCTGCCCGCCCGTTCGGCTACACCTTC	TRBV20-1	.	TRBJ1-2	.
CASSPTGGKTQYF	TGCGCCAGCAGCCCAACAGGGGGCAAGACCCAGTACTTC	TRBV5-1	TRBD1	TRBJ2-5	.
CASSLDEGGYTF	TGCGCCAGCAGCTTGGATGAAGGAGGCTACACCTTC	TRBV5-1	.	TRBJ1-2	.
CASSPTGRHLTDTQYF	TGTGCCAGCAGCCCCACAGGGAGGCATCTCACAGATACGCAGTATTTT	TRBV3-1	.	TRBJ2-3	.
CASSLASPPSSGKENIQYF	TGTGCCAGCAGCTTAGCGAGCCCCCCGTCTAGCGGGAAGGAAAACATTCAGTACTTC	TRBV7-2	TRBD2	TRBJ2-4	.
CATTRFDEQFF	TGTGCCACAACCCGGTTCGATGAGCAGTTCTTC	TRBV6-6	.	TRBJ2-1	.
CASSLPQSGEAFF	TGTGCCAGCAGTCTGCCCCAAAGCGGTGAAGCTTTCTTT	TRBV28	.	TRBJ1-1	.
CSAKGLGAADTQYF	TGCAGCGCAAAGGGCCTCGGGGCCGCAGATACGCAGTATTTT	TRBV29-1	.	TRBJ2-3	.
CASSLQGAGGTEAFF	TGTGCCAGCAGCTTACAGGGGGCCGGGGGCACTGAAGCTTTCTTT	TRBV7-2	TRBD1	TRBJ1-1	.
CAIRTVNTEAFF	TGTGCCATCAGAACGGTGAACACTGAAGCTTTCTTT	TRBV10-3	.	TRBJ1-1	.
CAWSVARKAYEQYF	TGTGCCTGGAGTGTAGCGCGGAAAGCCTACGAGCAGTACTTC	TRBV30	.	TRBJ2-7	.
CSARFWGRVGTEAFF	TGCAGTGCTAGATTTTGGGGGCGCGTTGGCACTGAAGCTTTCTTT	TRBV20-1	.	TRBJ1-1	.
CASSDWGGGKTQYF	TGTGCCAGCAGCGACTGGGGCGGTGGGAAGACCCAGTACTTC	TRBV5-6	.	TRBJ2-5	few
CSDRRDRVYEQYF	TGCAGCGACCGGAGGGACAGGGTCTACGAGCAGTACTTC	TRBV29-1	TRBD1	TRBJ2-7	.
CASSYPGQRGNEQFF	TGTGCCAGCAGTTACCCCGGCCAGAGGGGCAATGAGCAGTTCTTC	TRBV6-5	.	TRBJ2-1	.
CATSRDPGQGALGGYTF	TGTGCCACCAGCAGAGACCCGGGACAGGGGGCTCTCGGAGGCTACACCTTC	TRBV15	TRBD1	TRBJ1-2	.
CASSLARQGGNEQYF	TGTGCCAGCAGCTTAGCCAGACAGGGAGGTAACGAGCAGTACTTC	TRBV11-2	.	TRBJ2-7	.
CASRMTSGRGEQYF	TGTGCCAGCAGGATGACTAGCGGGAGAGGCGAGCAGTACTTC	TRBV7-2	TRBD2	TRBJ2-7	few
CASSRTQEQFF	TGTGCCAGCAGCCGTACCCAGGAGCAGTTCTTC	TRBV7-9	.	TRBJ2-1	few
CASKPTGTPNTGELFF	TGTGCCAGCAAACCTACGGGGACACCGAACACCGGGGAGCTGTTTTTT	TRBV6-1	.	TRBJ2-2	.
CASSSDSPTGYTF	TGTGCCAGCAGCTCGGACTCCCCAACGGGCTACACCTTC	TRBV7-2	.	TRBJ1-2	.
CASSVSQGDEKLFF	TGTGCCAGCAGCGTGTCCCAGGGTGATGAAAAACTGTTTTTT	TRBV9	.	TRBJ1-4	few
CSARPRQGLGGYTF	TGCAGTGCTAGACCCCGACAGGGCCTGGGAGGCTACACCTTC	TRBV20-1	TRBD1	TRBJ1-2	.
CASSFLTSVDTGELFF	TGCGCCAGCAGCTTCTTGACTAGCGTCGACACCGGGGAGCTGTTTTTT	TRBV5-1	TRBD2	TRBJ2-2	.
CASSFGGQGQPQHF	TGTGCCAGCAGTTTCGGCGGGCAAGGTCAGCCCCAGCATTTT	TRBV12-3/TRBV12-4	.	TRBJ1-5	few
CASSQDPGQGANYGYTF	TGTGCCAGCAGCCAAGACCCCGGACAGGGGGCGAACTATGGCTACACCTTC	TRBV3-1	TRBD1	TRBJ1-2	few
CASSERISGSGAPTDTQYF	TGCGCCAGCAGTGAACGCATTAGCGGGAGCGGAGCTCCCACAGATACGCAGTATTTT	TRBV10-1	TRBD2	TRBJ2-3	.
CSARRAQETQYF	TGCAGTGCTAGGAGGGCCCAAGAGACCCAGTACTTC	TRBV20-1	.	TRBJ2-5	.
CASSSANRYEQYF	TGTGCCAGCAGCTCGGCCAATCGGTACGAGCAGTACTTC	TRBV7-9	.	TRBJ2-7	few
CATSDVSSGALTDTQYF	TGTGCCACCAGTGATGTATCGAGCGGGGCCCTCACAGATACGCAGTATTTT	TRBV24-1	TRBD2	TRBJ2-3	.
CASSLRSVNSPLHF	TGTGCCAGCAGCTTGAGATCTGTCAATTCACCCCTCCACTTT	TRBV11-2	.	TRBJ1-6	.
CSGKVDSGRTGELFF	TGCAGCGGGAAGGTCGACAGCGGGAGGACCGGGGAGCTGTTTTTT	TRBV29-1	TRBD2	TRBJ2-2	few
CSATRGGDTDTQYF	TGCAGTGCCACGCGAGGGGGCGACACAGATACGCAGTATTTT	TRBV20-1	TRBD1	TRBJ2-3	.
CASRQLGLADHLVYEQYF	TGTGCCAGCAGACAGTTGGGACTAGCGGACCACCTCGTCTACGAGCAGTACTTC	TRBV6-2/TRBV6-3	TRBD2	TRBJ2-7	.
CASSYPGTNSPLHF	TGTGCCAGCAGTTACCCGGGGACAAACTCACCCCTCCACTTT	TRBV6-2/TRBV6-3	.	TRBJ1-6	few
CSAEGQYTEAFF	TGCAGCGCAGAAGGACAGTACACTGAAGCTTTCTTT	TRBV29-1	.	TRBJ1-1	many
CASSATTGYTF	TGTGCCAGCAGCGCGACAACTGGCTACACCTTC	TRBV3-1	.	TRBJ1-2	.
CASSLRPNEQFF	TGTGCCAGCAGTTTGCGGCCCAATGAGCAGTTCTTC	TRBV12-3/TRBV12-4	.	TRBJ2-1	many
CASSVQIANEKLFF	TGTGCCAGCAGCGTTCAAATAGCTAATGAAAAACTGTTTTTT	TRBV7-8	.	TRBJ1-4	.
CASTLGGGTDTQYF	TGCGCCAGCACCCTTGGGGGGGGCACAGATACGCAGTATTTT	TRBV10-2	TRBD2	TRBJ2-3	few
CASSLTGTGNQPQHF	TGTGCCAGCAGCTTAACCGGGACCGGGAATCAGCCCCAGCATTTT	TRBV7-2	.	TRBJ1-5	many